The 20 T cell receptor beta chains reported below all come from one sample, sequenced in a study of radiotherapy plus CTLA-4 blockade in lung cancer. Sequencing was performed with immunoSEQ multiplex PCR; in TCRdb, only in-frame clones are kept and a portion is missing. The sample lists approximately 25,000 clones; roughly 73% were seen once. The material was peripheral blood, obtained from a patient treated with radiotherapy plus ipilimumab. Source of these receptors: a human donor with non-small cell lung cancer who had stable disease on radiotherapy plus ipilimumab.

The chain is built from TRBV7-9 and TRBJ2-7; 10 bases fit TRBD2. V trimming: 2 bases; J trimming: 1 base; junction bases outside the gene matches: 11. The length of the CDR3 is 18 residues. Germline values: CDR1 SEHNR, CDR2 FQNEAQ (reference sequence). CDR3 protein: CASSLPLAGGPFSYEQYF. For the CDR3, the DNA is TGTGCCAGCAGCTTACCCTTAGCGGGAGGCCCCTTTTCCTACGAGCAGTACTTC. Full variable domain (remainder filled in from reference TRBV7-9 and TRBJ2-7): DTGVSQNPRHKITKRGQNVTFRCDPISEHNRLYWYRQTLGQGPEFLTYFQNEAQLEKSRLLSDRFSAERPKGSFSTLEIQRTEQGDSAMYLCASSLPLAGGPFSYEQYFGPGTRLTVT.

This chain connects TRBV19 to TRBJ1-2; D is perhaps TRBD1 (5 bases). V was trimmed by 3 bases and J by 3 bases, leaving 14 bases between them. CDR3 length: 15 amino acids. Per the germline V gene, CDR1 is LNHDA and CDR2 is SQIVND (reference sequence). The CDR3 sequence is CASSIITRADYGYTF. The CDR3 DNA reads as TGTGCCAGTAGTATTATAACCAGGGCAGACTATGGCTACACCTTC.

Only one count was recorded for this clone. This sequence joins TRBV27 and TRBJ1-6; no definite D call. The CDR3 sequence is 15 residues long. CDR1 and CDR2 from the germline V gene are MNHEY and SMNVEV (reference sequence). Trimming left V 4 bases short and J 8 bases short, with 15 bases between. The CDR3 DNA follows: TGTGCCAGCAGTTGGGCAAGCCGGCTGGATTCACCCCTCCACTTT. It yields the protein CASSWASRLDSPLHF.

This clone was observed once. V usage is TRBV10-2 and J usage is TRBJ2-3, with D unclear. This CDR3 contains 11 residues. Trimming removed 2 bases from V and 11 bases from J, with 8 bases in between. Germline V gene data show CDR1 as WSHSY and CDR2 as SAAADI. CDR3 residues: CASSEERLQYF. The CDR3 bases are TGCGCCAGCAGTGAGGAGAGGTTGCAGTATTTT.

The chain recombines TRBV28 with TRBJ2-2, with no clear D. The CDR3 spans 13 residues. Trimming left V 2 bases short and J 6 bases short, with 7 bases between. CDR1 is MDHEN, CDR2 SYDVKM, per germline. The CDR3 here is CASSLLFAGELFF. CDR3 nucleotide sequence: TGTGCCAGCAGTTTACTTTTTGCCGGGGAGCTGTTTTTT.

V usage is TRBV5-5 and J usage is TRBJ2-4; D ambiguous. From germline, CDR1 is SGHKS and CDR2 YYEKEE (reference sequence). Trimming took 2 bases from V and 3 from J, leaving 12 bases between them. There are 15 residues in the CDR3. Here the CDR3 reads CASSFADPRKNIQYF. CDR3 nucleotides: TGTGCCAGCAGCTTTGCAGATCCCCGCAAAAACATTCAGTACTTC.

This chain links TRBV5-4 with TRBJ2-5; 8 nucleotides line up with TRBD2. This CDR3 contains 16 residues. V trimming: 2 bases; J trimming: 5 bases; junction bases outside the gene matches: 11. Germline loops: CDR1 SGHNT, CDR2 YYREEE (reference sequence). CDR3 coding DNA: TGTGCCAGCAGCTTCGGGTTAGCGGGAATTGGGGAGACCCAGTACTTC. This encodes CASSFGLAGIGETQYF.

This clone was detected a few times. The rearrangement joins TRBV9 to TRBJ2-5, with a weak D call TRBD2 (5 bases). The V end was cut by 4 bases, the J end by 4 bases, with 11 bases between. Germline V gives CDR1 SGDLS, CDR2 YYNGEE. The CDR3 consists of 13 residues. DNA of the CDR3: TGTGCCAGCAGCCCCTCCGAGGGAGAGACCCAGTACTTC. Encoded protein: CASSPSEGETQYF.

The CDR3 loop reads CASGLAGTQETQYF. In DNA, the CDR3 is TGTGCCAGCGGACTAGCGGGTACCCAAGAGACCCAGTACTTC. V is TRBV28 and J is TRBJ2-5; TRBD2 matches at 11 bases. V trimming: 8 bases; J trimming: 1 base; junction bases outside the gene matches: 3. Per the germline V gene, CDR1 is MDHEN and CDR2 is SYDVKM. The CDR3 spans 14 residues.

V and J are TRBV28 and TRBJ1-4; D possibly corresponds to TRBD1 (5 bases). This CDR3 spans 15 amino acids. V shed 3 bases and J shed 9 bases, with 17 bases lying between them. The germline gives CDR1 MDHEN, CDR2 SYDVKM. CDR3 in DNA: TGTGCCAGCAGTTTCGCGGGCGGGGCGATGAAAAAACTGTTTTTT. Encoded protein: CASSFAGGAMKKLFF. Full variable domain (rest looked up from reference TRBV28 and TRBJ1-4): DVKVTQSSRYLVKRTGEKVFLECVQDMDHENMFWYRQDPGLGLRLIYFSYDVKMKEKGDIPEGYSVSREKKERFSLILESASTNQTSMYLCASSFAGGAMKKLFFGSGTQLSVL.

The chain links TRBV2 to TRBJ2-7; 11 nucleotides line up with TRBD2. V lost 6 bases, J lost 2 bases, and 9 bases stayed unmatched. This CDR3 spans 16 amino acids. Germline V gene data show CDR1 as SNHLY and CDR2 as FYNNEI. CDR3: CASRGMGLAATYEQYF. In DNA, the CDR3 is TGTGCCAGCAGGGGGATGGGACTAGCGGCTACCTACGAGCAGTACTTC. The whole variable domain, remainder taken from reference TRBV2 and TRBJ2-7, is EPEVTQTPSHQVTQMGQEVILRCVPISNHLYFYWYRQILGQKVEFLVSFYNNEISEKSEIFDDQFSVERPDGSNFTLKIRSTKLEDSAMYFCASRGMGLAATYEQYFGPGTRLTVT.

In this sample, this clone turned up a few times. The CDR3 is CASSDRGGTDTQYF. CDR3 nucleotide sequence: TGTGCCAGCAGCGACAGGGGGGGCACAGATACGCAGTATTTT. The V call is TRBV11-3, the J call TRBJ2-3; the match to TRBD1 covers 9 bases. J was trimmed by 1 base and V by 5 bases; bases with no gene match: 1. Germline V gene sequence: CDR1 SGHNT, CDR2 YENEEA. The CDR3 has 14 residues.

The V and J genes are TRBV10-3 and TRBJ2-5; D remains ambiguous. Germline V gene lookup returns CDR1 ENHRY and CDR2 SYGVKD. The CDR3 sequence is 13 residues long. V lost 0 bases and J 4 bases, leaving 6 bases between the germline ends. As DNA, the CDR3 is TGTGCCATCAGTGAGTCGAAGGGAGAGACCCAGTACTTC. Protein: CAISESKGETQYF.

The CDR3 region is CASSIGGQGDTQYF. The DNA of the CDR3 is TGTGCCAGCAGCATCGGAGGGCAAGGAGATACGCAGTATTTT. The rearrangement uses TRBV7-9 and TRBJ2-3; D may be TRBD2 (6 bases). The V and J ends lost 5 bases and 5 bases respectively, with 14 bases between them. The CDR3 is 14 residues long. Looked up from germline, CDR1 is SEHNR and CDR2 is FQNEAQ (reference sequence).

The CDR3, as DNA: TGTGCCAGCCGTCAGGGGGCAGGGATCACTGAAGCTTTCTTT. Residues: CASRQGAGITEAFF. This rearrangement joins TRBV6-6 to TRBJ1-1; 8 bases map to TRBD1. The germline V gene has CDR1 MNHNY and CDR2 SVGAGI (reference sequence). Losses at the gene ends were 8 bases for V and 4 bases for J; bases not matched to a gene: 9. The CDR3 length is 14 residues.

The chain links TRBV28 to TRBJ2-1, with D perhaps matching TRBD1 (5 bases). The CDR3 loop spans 13 amino acids. The V and J ends lost 5 bases and 7 bases respectively, with 12 bases between them. Germline V gene sequence: CDR1 MDHEN, CDR2 SYDVKM. Written as DNA, the CDR3 is TGTGCCAGCAGTCAGGGTGGTCAAAATGAGCAGTTCTTC. Translating it yields CASSQGGQNEQFF.

This chain's CDR3 is CASSYSLRDGYTF. The CDR3 DNA is TGTGCCAGCAGTTACTCGCTCCGGGATGGCTACACCTTC. V is TRBV6-6 and J is TRBJ1-2; D unclear. The CDR3 runs to 13 residues. The germline gives CDR1 MNHNY, CDR2 SVGAGI (reference sequence). V was cut by 0 bases and J by 6 bases, with 8 bases left in between.

V is TRBV19 and J is TRBJ1-4; D is unresolved. The V and J ends lost 0 bases and 5 bases respectively, with 13 bases between them. The CDR3 is 16 amino acids. Germline CDR1 reads LNHDA; CDR2 reads SQIVND (reference sequence). CDR3 sequence (DNA): TGTGCCAGTAGTATAGAGAGAATCAGAAAAAATGAAAAACTGTTTTTT. Residues: CASSIERIRKNEKLFF.

The CDR3 protein is CASIPTGLAGDNEQFF. The CDR3 bases are TGTGCCAGCATCCCTACCGGGCTAGCGGGGGACAATGAGCAGTTCTTC. The gene calls are TRBV5-5 and TRBJ2-1, with 10 bases aligning to TRBD2. Trimming cost V 6 bases and J 5 bases; bases outside gene matches: 11. Germline assignment: CDR1 SGHKS and CDR2 YYEKEE (reference sequence). This CDR3 is 16 amino acids long.

This clone was counted a single time. The genes are TRBV9 and TRBJ1-1, with 10 nucleotides matching TRBD1. Germline-derived CDR1 and CDR2 are SGDLS and YYNGEE. V shed 4 bases, J shed 4 bases, and the junction held 7 bases outside the gene matches. The CDR3 extends over 15 amino acids. The CDR3 nucleotides are TGTGCCAGCAGCTTAAGACAGGGGGCCGGCACTGAAGCTTTCTTT. Translating gives CASSLRQGAGTEAFF.